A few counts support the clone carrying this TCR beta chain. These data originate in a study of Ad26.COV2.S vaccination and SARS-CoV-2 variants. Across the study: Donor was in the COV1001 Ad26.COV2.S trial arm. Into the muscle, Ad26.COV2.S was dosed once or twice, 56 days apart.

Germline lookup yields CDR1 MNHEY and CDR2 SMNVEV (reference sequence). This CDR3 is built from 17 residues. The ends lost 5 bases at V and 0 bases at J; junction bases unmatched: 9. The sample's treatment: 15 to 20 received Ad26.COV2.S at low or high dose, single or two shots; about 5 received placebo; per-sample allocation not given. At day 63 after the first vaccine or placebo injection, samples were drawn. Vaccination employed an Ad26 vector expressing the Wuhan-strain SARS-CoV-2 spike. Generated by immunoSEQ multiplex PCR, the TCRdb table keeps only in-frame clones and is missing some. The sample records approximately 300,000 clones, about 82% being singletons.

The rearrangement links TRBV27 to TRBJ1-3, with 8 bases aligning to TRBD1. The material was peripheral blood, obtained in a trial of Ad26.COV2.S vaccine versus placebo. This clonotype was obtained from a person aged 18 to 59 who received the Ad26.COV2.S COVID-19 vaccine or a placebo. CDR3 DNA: TGTGCCAGCAGTCGGTCTGACAGGGGCCGCTCTGGAAACACCATATATTTT. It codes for CASSRSDRGRSGNTIYF.